This record concerns one T cell receptor (beta chain) sequence. Its specificity is not known. Other nucleotide sequences from this sample produce the same CDR3. It was cDNA, reverse transcribed from extracted RNA, that served as the sequencing template. The method was immunoSEQ multiplex PCR; TCRdb's version includes in-frame clones alone and lacks a portion of them. Here the sample spans tens of thousands of clones, roughly three fifths being singletons. These data are taken from a study of CD8+ T cells in alopecia areata. Study-wide background: Tofacitinib exposure lasted 6 to 18 months, followed by 6 months off drug. General study points: There were also resident alphabeta T cells of normal skin sequenced in scalp samples. Mice showed TCR sharing more clearly than patients did, possibly owing to HLA.

The authors sorted CD4+ and CD8+ T cells from PBMCs. Germline CDR1 and CDR2: SGHDT and YYEEEE. The germline V and J ends were trimmed by 4 bases and 2 bases, with 9 bases remaining between them. The CDR3 consists of 14 residues. The clonotype comes from a human donor with alopecia areata. The sequenced sample was CD8+ T cells sorted from blood, obtained at week 0. The chain joins TRBV5-6 to TRBJ2-2; a possible D gene is TRBD1 (6 bases). The CDR3 bases are TGTGCCAGCAGCCAGGACAGAAACACCGGGGAGCTGTTTTTT. It codes for CASSQDRNTGELFF.